This section outlines one T cell receptor beta chain sequence together with its context. Germline V gene data show CDR1 as MDHEN and CDR2 as SYDVKM. Trimming cost V 4 bases and J 7 bases; bases outside gene matches: 7. This CDR3 has 15 residues. Per the study methods: Reference gene primer amplification gave nucleated cell count estimates. Clones were read by immunoSEQ multiplex PCR, and TCRdb kept only the in-frame ones, dropping some. The V and J calls and the clone size are those of that table, but D and trimming were determined from the DNA. The table lists around 300,000 clones, around 86% of them singletons. This sample was taken from a study of blood T cell repertoires in COVID-19. Study overall: Material from acute and convalescent COVID-19 was sourced from the United States, Italy and Spain. The cDNA or gDNA used as material had been derived from T cells, B-cell-depleted T cells, or PBMCs.

This chain uses TRBV28 with TRBJ1-6; TRBD1 matches 7 bases. The source is a woman in her forties who had recovered from COVID-19. Source material: peripheral blood. CDR3 residues: CASSSGGTVNSPLHF. CDR3 nucleotide sequence: TGTGCCAGCAGTTCAGGGGGGACAGTCAATTCACCCCTCCACTTT.